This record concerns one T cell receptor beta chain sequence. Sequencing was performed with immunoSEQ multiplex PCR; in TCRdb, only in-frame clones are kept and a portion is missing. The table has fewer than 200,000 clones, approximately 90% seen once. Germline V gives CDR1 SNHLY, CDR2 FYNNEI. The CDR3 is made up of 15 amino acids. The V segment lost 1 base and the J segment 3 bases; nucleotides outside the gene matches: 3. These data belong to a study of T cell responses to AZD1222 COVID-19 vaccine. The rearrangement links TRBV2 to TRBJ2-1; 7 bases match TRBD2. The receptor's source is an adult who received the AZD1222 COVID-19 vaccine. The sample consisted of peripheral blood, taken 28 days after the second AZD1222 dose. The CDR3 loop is CASSEVASGYNEQFF. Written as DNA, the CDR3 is TGTGCCAGCAGTGAAGTTGCTAGCGGCTACAATGAGCAGTTCTTC.